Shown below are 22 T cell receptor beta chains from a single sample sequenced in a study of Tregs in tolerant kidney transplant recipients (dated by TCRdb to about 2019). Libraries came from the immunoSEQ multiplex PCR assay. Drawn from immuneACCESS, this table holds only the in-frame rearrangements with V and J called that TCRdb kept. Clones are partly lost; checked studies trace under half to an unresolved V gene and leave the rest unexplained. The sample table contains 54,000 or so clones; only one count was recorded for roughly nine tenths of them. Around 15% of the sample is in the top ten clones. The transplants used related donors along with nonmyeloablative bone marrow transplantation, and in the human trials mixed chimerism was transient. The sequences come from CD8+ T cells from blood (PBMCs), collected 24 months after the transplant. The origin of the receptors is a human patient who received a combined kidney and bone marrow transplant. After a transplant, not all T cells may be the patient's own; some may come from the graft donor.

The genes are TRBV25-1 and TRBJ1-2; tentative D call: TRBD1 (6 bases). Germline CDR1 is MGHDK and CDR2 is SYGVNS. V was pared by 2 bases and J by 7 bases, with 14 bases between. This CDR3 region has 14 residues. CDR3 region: CASSERSGVLGYTF. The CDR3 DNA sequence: TGTGCCAGCAGTGAAAGGTCAGGGGTTCTTGGCTACACCTTC.

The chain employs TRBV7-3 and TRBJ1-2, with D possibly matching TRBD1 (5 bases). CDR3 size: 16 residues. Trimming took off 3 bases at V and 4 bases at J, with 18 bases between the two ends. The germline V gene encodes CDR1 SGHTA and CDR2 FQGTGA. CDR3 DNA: TGTGCCAGCAGCTTTTGGACATATTCCCGTTTCTATGGCTACACCTTC. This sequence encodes CASSFWTYSRFYGYTF.

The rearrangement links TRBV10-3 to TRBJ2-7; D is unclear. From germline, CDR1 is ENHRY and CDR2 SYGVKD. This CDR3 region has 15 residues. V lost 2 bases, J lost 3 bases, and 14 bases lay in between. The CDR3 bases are TGTGCCATCAGTGAGGGAGTCCCATCCCACTACGAGCAGTACTTC. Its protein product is CAISEGVPSHYEQYF.

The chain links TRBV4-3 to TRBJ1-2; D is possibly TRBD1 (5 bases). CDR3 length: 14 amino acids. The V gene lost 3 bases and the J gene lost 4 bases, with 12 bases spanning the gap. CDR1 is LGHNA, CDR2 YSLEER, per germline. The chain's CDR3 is CASSQAEQGYGYTF. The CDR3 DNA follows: TGCGCCAGCAGCCAGGCGGAGCAGGGCTATGGCTACACCTTC.

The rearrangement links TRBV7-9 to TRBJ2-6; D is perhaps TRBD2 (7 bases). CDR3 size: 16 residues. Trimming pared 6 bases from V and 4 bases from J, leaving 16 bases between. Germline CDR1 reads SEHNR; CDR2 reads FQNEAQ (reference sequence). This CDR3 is CASREGGGSGANVLTF. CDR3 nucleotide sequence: TGTGCCAGCAGAGAGGGAGGGGGATCCGGGGCCAACGTCCTGACTTTC.

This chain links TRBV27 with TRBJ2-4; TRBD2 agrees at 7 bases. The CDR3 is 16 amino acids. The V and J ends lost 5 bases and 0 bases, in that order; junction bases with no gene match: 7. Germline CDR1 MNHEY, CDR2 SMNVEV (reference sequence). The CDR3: CASSAGAGGAKNIQYF. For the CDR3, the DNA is TGTGCCAGCAGTGCGGGAGCTGGTGGAGCCAAAAACATTCAGTACTTC.

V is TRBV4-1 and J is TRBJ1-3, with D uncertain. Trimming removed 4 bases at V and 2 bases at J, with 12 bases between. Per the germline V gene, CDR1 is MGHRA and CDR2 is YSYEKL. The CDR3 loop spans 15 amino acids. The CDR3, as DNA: TGCGCCAGCAGCCGACTGCCCCGCGCTGGAAACACCATATATTTT. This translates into CASSRLPRAGNTIYF.

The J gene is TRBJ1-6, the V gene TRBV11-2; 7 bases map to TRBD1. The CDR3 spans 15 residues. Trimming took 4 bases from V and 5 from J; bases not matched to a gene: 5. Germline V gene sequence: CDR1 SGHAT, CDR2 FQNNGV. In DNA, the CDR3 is TGTGCCAGCAGCTCCTTACAGGGGAATAATTCACCCCTCCACTTT. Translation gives CASSSLQGNNSPLHF.

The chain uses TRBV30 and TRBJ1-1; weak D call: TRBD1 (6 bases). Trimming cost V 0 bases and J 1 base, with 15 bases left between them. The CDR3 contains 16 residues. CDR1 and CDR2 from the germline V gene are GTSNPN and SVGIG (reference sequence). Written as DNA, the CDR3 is TGTGCCTGGAGTGTCCCTGGGTCAGGGGCGAACACTGAAGCTTTCTTT. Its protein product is CAWSVPGSGANTEAFF.

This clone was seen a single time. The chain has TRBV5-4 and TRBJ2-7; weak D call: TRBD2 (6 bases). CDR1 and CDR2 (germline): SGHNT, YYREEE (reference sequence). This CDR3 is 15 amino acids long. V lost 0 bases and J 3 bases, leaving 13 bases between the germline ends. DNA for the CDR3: TGTGCCAGCAGCTTGGGGAGGGTAGGGTACTACGAGCAGTACTTC. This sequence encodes CASSLGRVGYYEQYF.

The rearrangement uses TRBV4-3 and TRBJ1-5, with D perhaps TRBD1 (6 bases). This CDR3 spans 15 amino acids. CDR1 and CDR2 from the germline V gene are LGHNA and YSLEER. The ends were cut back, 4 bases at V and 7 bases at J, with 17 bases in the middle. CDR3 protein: CASSPRTGLKQPQHF. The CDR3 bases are TGCGCCAGCAGCCCTAGAACAGGGTTAAAACAGCCCCAGCATTTT.

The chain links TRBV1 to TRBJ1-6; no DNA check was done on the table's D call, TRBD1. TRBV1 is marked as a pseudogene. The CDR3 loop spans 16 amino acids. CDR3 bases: TGCACCAGCAGCCAAGAAGGTGGACAGGGAAGGTCACCCCTCCACTTT. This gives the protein CTSSQEGGQGRSPLHF.

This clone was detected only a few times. As DNA, the CDR3 is TGTGCCAGTAGCCAGACAGGGTTATTTGACGAGCAGTACTTC. This codes for CASSQTGLFDEQYF. The chain employs TRBV19 and TRBJ2-7, with 7 bases matching TRBD1. Trimming removed 6 bases from V and 5 bases from J; junction bases left unmatched: 10. From germline, CDR1 is LNHDA and CDR2 SQIVND (reference sequence). The CDR3 spans 14 residues.

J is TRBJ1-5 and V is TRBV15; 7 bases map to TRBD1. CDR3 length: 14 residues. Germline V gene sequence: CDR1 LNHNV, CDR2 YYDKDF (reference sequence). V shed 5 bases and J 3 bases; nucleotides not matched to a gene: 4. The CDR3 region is CATSSTGYNQPQHF. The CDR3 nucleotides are TGTGCCACCAGCTCGACAGGGTACAATCAGCCCCAGCATTTT.

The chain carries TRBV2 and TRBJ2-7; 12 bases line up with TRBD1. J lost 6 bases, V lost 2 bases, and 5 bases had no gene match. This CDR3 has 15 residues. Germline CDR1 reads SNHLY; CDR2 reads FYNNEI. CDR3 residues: CASSETPGQGAEQYF. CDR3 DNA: TGTGCCAGCAGTGAAACACCGGGACAGGGGGCCGAGCAGTACTTC.

CDR3 residues: CASGGASGSYEQYF. The CDR3 DNA is TGTGCCAGCGGTGGGGCTAGCGGATCCTACGAGCAGTACTTC. The V gene is TRBV7-8, the J gene TRBJ2-7; 7 bases align to TRBD2. Losses at the gene ends were 8 bases for V and 1 base for J; bases not matched to a gene: 8. In germline, CDR1 is SGHVS, CDR2 FQNEAQ. CDR3 length: 14 amino acids.

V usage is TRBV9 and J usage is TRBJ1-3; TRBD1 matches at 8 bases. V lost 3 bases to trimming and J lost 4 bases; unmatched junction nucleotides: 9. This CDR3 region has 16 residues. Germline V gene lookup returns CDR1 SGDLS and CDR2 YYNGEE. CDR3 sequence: CASSENRGAKGNTIYF. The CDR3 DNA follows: TGTGCCAGCAGCGAAAACAGGGGGGCTAAGGGAAACACCATATATTTT.

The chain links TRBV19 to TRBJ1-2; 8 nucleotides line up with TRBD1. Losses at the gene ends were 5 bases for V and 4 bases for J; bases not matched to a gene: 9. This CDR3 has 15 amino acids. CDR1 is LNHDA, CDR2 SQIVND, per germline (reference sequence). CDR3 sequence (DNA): TGTGCCAGTAGTTACGGACAGGGTCAGCCCTATGGCTACACCTTC. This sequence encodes CASSYGQGQPYGYTF.

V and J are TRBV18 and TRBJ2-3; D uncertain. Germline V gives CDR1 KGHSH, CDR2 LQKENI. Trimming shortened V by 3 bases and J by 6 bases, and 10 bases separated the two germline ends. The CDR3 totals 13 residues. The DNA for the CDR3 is TGTGCCAGCTCACCCCCTCTAACGGATACGCAGTATTTT. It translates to CASSPPLTDTQYF. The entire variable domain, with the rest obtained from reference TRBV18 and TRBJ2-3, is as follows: NAGVMQNPRHLVRRRGQEARLRCSPMKGHSHVYWYRQLPEEGLKFMVYLQKENIIDESGMPKERFSAEFPKEGPSILRIQQVVRGDSAAYFCASSPPLTDTQYFGPGTRLTVL.

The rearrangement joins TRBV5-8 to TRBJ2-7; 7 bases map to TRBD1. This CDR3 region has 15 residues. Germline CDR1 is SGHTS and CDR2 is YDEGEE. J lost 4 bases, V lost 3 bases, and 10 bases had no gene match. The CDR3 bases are TGTGCCAGCAGCTCCAAGGGGGCTACTTTATACGAGCAGTACTTC. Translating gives CASSSKGATLYEQYF.

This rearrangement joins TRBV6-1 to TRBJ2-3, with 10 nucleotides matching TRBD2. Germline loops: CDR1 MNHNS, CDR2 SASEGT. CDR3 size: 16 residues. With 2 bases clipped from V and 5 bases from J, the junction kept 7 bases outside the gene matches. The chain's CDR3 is CASSEPSGGAIDTQYF. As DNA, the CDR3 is TGTGCCAGCAGTGAACCGAGCGGGGGGGCCATAGATACGCAGTATTTT.

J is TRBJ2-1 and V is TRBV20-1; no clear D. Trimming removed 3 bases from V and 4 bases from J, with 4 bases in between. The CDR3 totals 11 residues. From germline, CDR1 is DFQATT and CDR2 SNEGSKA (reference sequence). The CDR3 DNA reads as TGCAGTGCTAGTTTATACAATGAGCAGTTCTTC. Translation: CSASLYNEQFF.